Listed below are T cell receptor beta chains from one sample, sequenced in a study of control samples from healthy donors and cancer patients. Sequencing used immunoSEQ multiplex PCR; TCRdb keeps in-frame clones, though not all of them. The data show 140,000 or so clones, around 94% seen once. The sequenced sample was PBMCs. These receptors were collected from a man aged 60 to 69 with colorectal cancer. The CDR3 runs from the conserved cysteine through the conserved F or W. D genes are given only for firm matches. Not all rows give a size; the values are once, few, many and, for expanded clones, a class.

TRBJ1-6	NA	TRBD1	TRBV19	CASSIRDSDNSPLHF	TGTGCCAGTAGTATCCGGGACAGTGATAATTCACCCCTCCACTTT
TRBJ2-1	NA	NA	TRBV5-1	CASSLPRWQGWNEQFF	TGCGCCAGCAGCCTACCCCGATGGCAGGGGTGGAATGAGCAGTTCTTC
TRBJ2-7	NA	NA	TRBV29-1	CSAENGYEQYF	TGCAGCGCGGAGAACGGGTACGAGCAGTACTTC
TRBJ1-6	NA	TRBD1	TRBV27	CASSLYRTGGNSPLHF	TGTGCCAGCAGTTTATACCGGACAGGCGGGAATTCACCCCTCCACTTT
TRBJ1-2	NA	TRBD1	TRBV5-1	CASSPWTGAGGYTF	TGCGCCAGCAGCCCTTGGACAGGGGCCGGTGGCTACACCTTC
TRBJ2-2	NA	TRBD2	TRBV6-5	CASTIAGGNTGELFF	TGTGCCAGCACCATAGCGGGGGGGAACACCGGGGAGCTGTTTTTT
TRBJ2-5	NA	TRBD1	TRBV19	CASSIGTGHSKETQYF	TGTGCCAGTAGTATAGGGACAGGCCATTCTAAAGAGACCCAGTACTTC
TRBJ2-3	NA	NA	TRBV5-1	CASSKTGGTDTQYF	TGCGCCAGCAGCAAGACAGGAGGGACAGATACGCAGTATTTT
TRBJ1-3	NA	NA	TRBV4-2	CASSQESSAGSGNTIYF	TGTGCCAGCAGCCAAGAAAGTAGCGCAGGGTCTGGAAACACCATATATTTT
TRBJ1-3	NA	TRBD1	TRBV30	CAWERTGGGNTIYF	TGTGCCTGGGAGCGGACAGGGGGAGGAAACACCATATATTTT
TRBJ2-3	NA	NA	TRBV11-1	CASSSLHSTDTQYF	TGTGCCAGCAGCTCCCTTCACAGCACAGATACGCAGTATTTT
TRBJ2-7	NA	NA	TRBV29-1	CSVGGPREQYF	TGCAGCGTTGGGGGACCTAGGGAGCAGTACTTC
TRBJ1-3	NA	NA	TRBV27	CASSLSQVPGNTIYF	TGTGCCAGCAGTTTGAGCCAGGTTCCTGGAAACACCATATATTTT
TRBJ2-7	NA	NA	TRBV3-1/TRBV3-2	CASSRGDSPAYEQYF	TGTGCCAGCAGCCGGGGGGACAGTCCCGCCTACGAGCAGTACTTC
TRBJ2-2	NA	NA	TRBV7-2	CASSLGAAGSGELFF	TGTGCCAGCAGCTTAGGGGCTGCGGGTTCGGGGGAGCTGTTTTTT
TRBJ2-1	NA	TRBD2	TRBV25-1	CASSEGLAGYNEQFF	TGTGCCAGCAGTGAAGGGCTAGCGGGGTACAATGAGCAGTTCTTC
TRBJ2-1	NA	TRBD2	TRBV7-2	CASSGSTSGGNNEQFF	TGTGCCAGCAGCGGATCGACTAGCGGGGGCAACAATGAGCAGTTCTTC
TRBJ1-1	NA	NA	TRBV9	CASSETGHTEAFF	TGTGCCAGCAGCGAGACAGGCCACACTGAAGCTTTCTTT
TRBJ2-5	NA	TRBD2	TRBV11-2	CASSLNAGGQETQYF	TGTGCCAGCAGCTTAAACGCGGGGGGGCAGGAGACCCAGTACTTC
TRBJ1-1	once	TRBD1	TRBV7-9	CASSLEGRDRGHTEAFF	TGTGCCAGCAGCTTAGAAGGTAGGGACAGGGGGCACACTGAAGCTTTCTTT
TRBJ1-1	NA	NA	TRBV29-1	CSVGKGKNTEAFF	TGCAGCGTTGGGAAGGGGAAGAACACTGAAGCTTTCTTT
TRBJ2-1	NA	NA	TRBV24-1	CATSDRDAYNEQFF	TGTGCCACCAGTGACAGGGATGCCTACAATGAGCAGTTCTTC
TRBJ2-7	once	NA	TRBV5-1	CASSLDRESYEQYF	TGCGCCAGCAGCTTGGACAGGGAATCCTACGAGCAGTACTTC
TRBJ2-2	NA	TRBD1	TRBV19	CASSMSTGGPNTGELFF	TGTGCCAGTAGTATGTCGACAGGGGGGCCGAACACCGGGGAGCTGTTTTTT
TRBJ1-6	few	TRBD1	TRBV7-9	CASSLGSGQANSPLHF	TGTGCCAGCAGCTTAGGATCGGGACAGGCGAATTCACCCCTCCACTTT
TRBJ1-5	NA	TRBD1	TRBV10-3	CAARGISNQPQHF	TGTGCCGCCAGGGGGATTAGCAATCAGCCCCAGCATTTT
TRBJ1-4	NA	NA	TRBV12-3/TRBV12-4	CASSLFREEKLFF	TGTGCCAGCAGTTTATTTAGGGAGGAAAAACTGTTTTTT
TRBJ1-2	NA	NA	TRBV6-2/TRBV6-3	CASSPGGSDYGYTF	TGTGCCAGCAGCCCCGGCGGCTCGGACTATGGCTACACCTTC
TRBJ2-1	NA	TRBD2	TRBV7-9	CASSLVYAGGPNEQFF	TGTGCCAGCAGCTTAGTGTATGCGGGGGGGCCCAATGAGCAGTTCTTC
TRBJ2-1	NA	TRBD2	TRBV7-2	CASRSIRAGVSYNEQFF	TGTGCCAGCAGATCTATCAGAGCGGGGGTTTCCTACAATGAGCAGTTCTTC
TRBJ2-1	NA	NA	TRBV7-2	CASSLGANSYNEQFF	TGTGCCAGCAGCTTAGGAGCGAACTCCTACAATGAGCAGTTCTTC
TRBJ1-2	NA	NA	TRBV6-1	CASSDTQVNYGYTF	TGTGCCAGCAGTGACACCCAGGTGAACTATGGCTACACCTTC
TRBJ1-2	once	TRBD1	TRBV11-2	CASSSPTLGQVYGYTF	TGTGCCAGCAGCTCGCCTACCTTGGGACAGGTCTATGGCTACACCTTC
TRBJ2-7	NA	TRBD1	TRBV15	CATSRDGQGIYEQYF	TGTGCCACCAGCAGAGATGGACAGGGGATTTACGAGCAGTACTTC
TRBJ1-5	NA	NA	TRBV19	CASSIGGGWNQPQHF	TGTGCCAGTAGTATTGGAGGCGGGTGGAATCAGCCCCAGCATTTT
TRBJ2-2	once	NA	TRBV9	CASSVDLGANTGELFF	TGTGCCAGCAGCGTAGATTTGGGGGCGAACACCGGGGAGCTGTTTTTT
TRBJ2-7	NA	NA	TRBV14	CASSPGTSYEQYF	TGTGCCAGCAGCCCCGGGACCTCCTACGAGCAGTACTTC
TRBJ2-7	NA	NA	TRBV10-1	CASSLDGYEQYF	TGCGCCAGCAGCTTGGACGGCTACGAGCAGTACTTC
TRBJ2-7	NA	NA	TRBV18	CASSQSRGSSYEQYF	TGTGCCAGCTCACAATCCAGGGGCTCCTCCTACGAGCAGTACTTC
TRBJ1-4	NA	NA	TRBV3-1/TRBV3-2	CASSQALRASNEKLFF	TGTGCCAGCAGCCAAGCGTTGAGGGCCTCTAATGAAAAACTGTTTTTT
TRBJ2-1	NA	TRBD2	TRBV7-2	CASSLGKAGGVYNEQFF	TGTGCCAGCAGCTTAGGGAAAGCGGGGGGGGTTTACAATGAGCAGTTCTTC
TRBJ2-7	NA	NA	TRBV3-1/TRBV3-2	CASSKGGYEQYF	TGTGCCAGCAGCAAAGGGGGGTACGAGCAGTACTTC
TRBJ1-1	few	NA	TRBV6-6	CASTGGAGNTEAFF	TGTGCCAGCACGGGGGGGGCTGGAAACACTGAAGCTTTCTTT
TRBJ1-2	NA	NA	TRBV9	CASSVAQQGVNYGYTF	TGTGCCAGCAGCGTAGCTCAACAGGGAGTTAACTATGGCTACACCTTC
TRBJ1-5	NA	NA	TRBV5-6	CASSLQTGSYQPQHF	TGTGCCAGCAGCTTGCAGACAGGATCGTATCAGCCCCAGCATTTT
TRBJ2-2	NA	NA	TRBV5-1	CASSFDGRNTGELFF	TGCGCCAGCAGCTTCGACGGCAGGAACACCGGGGAGCTGTTTTTT
TRBJ2-3	once	TRBD2	TRBV18	CASSPPGGSTDTQYF	TGTGCCAGCTCACCACCCGGGGGGAGCACAGATACGCAGTATTTT
TRBJ2-7	NA	NA	TRBV18	CASSPRRSQGGTYEQYF	TGTGCCAGCTCACCACGCCGGAGCCAGGGAGGCACCTACGAGCAGTACTTC
TRBJ1-2	once	NA	TRBV11-2	CASSLVSRPDTYGYTF	TGTGCCAGCAGCTTAGTTTCCAGGCCCGACACCTATGGCTACACCTTC
TRBJ1-6	NA	NA	TRBV10-3	CAISEPNSPLHF	TGTGCCATCAGTGAGCCGAATTCACCCCTCCACTTT
TRBJ1-5	NA	NA	TRBV27	CASSLGGGQPQHF	TGTGCCAGCAGTTTAGGGGGTGGCCAGCCCCAGCATTTT